This T cell receptor (beta chain) came from a study of graft-versus-host responses after intestinal transplantation. At the level of the study: All recipients got anti-thymocyte globulin induction, then tacrolimus and steroids for three to four years. The study's findings and limits: Elevated graft-versus-host to host-versus-graft clonal ratios in allografts were recorded for patients with graft-donor T cell macrochimerism.

TCRdb's table, derived via immunoSEQ multiplex PCR, lists solely in-frame clones and lacks some. This sample has about 93,000 clones, with 90% to 95% found just once. Turning to this clone: Its cognate antigen is unknown.

The CDR3 sequence is 15 residues long. Trimming took off 1 base at V and 5 bases at J, with 14 bases between the two ends. In germline, CDR1 is LGHNA, CDR2 YNFKEQ. The sequenced sample was unstimulated CD8+ T cells sorted from spleen or lymph node cells, obtained before intestinal transplant. The genes are TRBV4-2 and TRBJ1-1; D perhaps matches TRBD1 (5 bases). The clonotype was recovered from a human donor who received an intestinal transplant. In DNA, the CDR3 is TGTGCCAGCAGCCAAGGGACACCCGCTGTGACTGAAGCTTTCTTT. Encoded protein: CASSQGTPAVTEAFF.